The 9 T cell receptor beta chains below all came from one sample that was sequenced in a study of early T cells in non-severe SARS-CoV-2 infection. TCRdb re-analysed the 5' RACE reads in MiXCR, keeping a single row per CDR3 protein. The table has more than 70,000 distinct CDR3 sequences, roughly an eighth seen once. Sequencing was done on a sample of whole blood. These receptors were collected from an adult who was a healthcare worker with PCR-confirmed SARS-CoV-2 infection or an uninfected control (not recorded which).

This chain links TRBV29-1 with TRBJ1-1; no clear D. The V end lost 3 bases, the J end lost 0 bases, and 2 bases lay between the germline ends. The CDR3 length is 11 residues. Germline CDR1 and CDR2: SQVTM and ANQGSEA. CDR3 sequence (DNA): TGCAGCGTTGAGGTGAACACTGAAGCTTTCTTT. This codes for CSVEVNTEAFF. The whole variable domain, remainder taken from reference TRBV29-1 and TRBJ1-1, is SAVISQKPSRDICQRGTSLTIQCQVDSQVTMMFWYRQQPGQSLTLIATANQGSEATYESGFVIDKFPISRPNLTFSTLTVSNMSPEDSSIYLCSVEVNTEAFFGQGTRLTVV.

V is TRBV4-3 and J is TRBJ2-1; the match to TRBD2 covers 7 bases. The CDR3 consists of 16 residues. V was pared by 4 bases and J by 3 bases, with 9 bases of the junction left unmatched. CDR1 and CDR2 from the germline V gene are LGHNA and YSLEER. CDR3 sequence (DNA): TGCGCCAGCAGCCCGGGACTATCGAATCTCTACAATGAGCAGTTCTTC. Amino acids: CASSPGLSNLYNEQFF.

In its sample, this clonotype was seen many times. The CDR3 protein is CASSPRTGTDINYGYTF. The CDR3, as DNA: TGTGCCAGCAGTCCAAGGACAGGGACCGATATTAACTATGGCTACACCTTC. The chain joins TRBV6-1 to TRBJ1-2; 8 bases agree with TRBD1. The CDR3 has 17 residues. From germline, CDR1 is MNHNS and CDR2 SASEGT. Trimming at V came to 5 bases and at J to 1 base, leaving 12 bases not matched to a gene.

The rearrangement uses TRBV11-1 and TRBJ2-1; 8 positions match TRBD2. Looked up from germline, CDR1 is SGHAT and CDR2 is FQDESV (reference sequence). V shed 5 bases, J shed 8 bases, and the junction held 8 bases outside the gene matches. CDR3 length equals 14 residues. CDR3 nucleotides: TGTGCCAGCAGCCCGGGACTAGTTGGTTATGAGCAGTTCTTC. This sequence encodes CASSPGLVGYEQFF.

This chain connects TRBV29-1 to TRBJ2-5; the D is unclear. Germline CDR1 is SQVTM and CDR2 is ANQGSEA. The CDR3 is made up of 12 amino acids. V lost 4 bases and J lost 4, with 10 bases in between. The CDR3 is CSVGVRGETQYF. CDR3 bases: TGCAGCGTTGGCGTGAGAGGAGAGACCCAGTACTTC.

The chain combines TRBV5-4 with TRBJ2-7, with D possibly matching TRBD1 (6 bases). V lost 0 bases and J lost 11, with 12 bases in between. In germline, CDR1 is SGHNT, CDR2 YYREEE (reference sequence). This CDR3 has 12 residues. This CDR3 is CASSLGQGYKYF. Here the CDR3 DNA reads TGTGCCAGCAGCTTGGGGCAGGGGTACAAGTACTTC.

The CDR3 nucleotides are TGCAGTGCCACTCTAGCGGGCGGGAGAGAGACCCAGTACTTC. It translates to CSATLAGGRETQYF. The rearrangement uses TRBV20-1 and TRBJ2-5, with 8 bases fitting TRBD2. The CDR3 loop spans 14 amino acids. CDR1 and CDR2 from the germline V gene are DFQATT and SNEGSKA (reference sequence). J lost 4 bases, V lost 6 bases, and 10 bases had no gene match.

The V call is TRBV11-2, the J call TRBJ1-1; 7 nucleotides line up with TRBD1. Losses at the gene ends were 5 bases for V and 4 bases for J; bases not matched to a gene: 22. Looked up from germline, CDR1 is SGHAT and CDR2 is FQNNGV. This CDR3 spans 19 amino acids. The CDR3 sequence is CASSPSSLKLWRGRTEAFF. The CDR3 nucleotides are TGTGCCAGCAGCCCATCTTCGCTAAAACTCTGGAGGGGGCGCACTGAAGCTTTCTTT.

This clonotype was counted ten times or more. V gene TRBV6-6 combines with J gene TRBJ1-6; 7 nucleotides match TRBD1. The V and J ends lost 6 bases and 5 bases, in that order; junction bases with no gene match: 10. The CDR3 covers 16 residues. The germline CDR1 and CDR2 sequences are MNHNY and SVGAGI (reference sequence). CDR3 bases: TGTGCCAGCAGCCCTAAGGCAGGGGGTCATAATTCACCCCTCCACTTT. Its translation: CASSPKAGGHNSPLHF.